This TCR beta chain was retrieved from a study of immune cell composition in non-small cell lung cancer. Broader study findings: In adenocarcinoma, maximal tumour-associated clone frequency tracked TIL tumour reactivity.

Measured with immunoSEQ multiplex PCR; TCRdb has only the in-frame clones, and not every one. The repertoire holds 2,500 or so clones, approximately 70% seen once, with 25% to 30% in the top ten. Normal lung was sampled as far from the tumour as possible, at least 3 cm. In regard to this clone: Its antigen is undetermined.

Input material: non-adjacent lung tissue. This receptor was obtained from a human donor with non-small cell lung cancer.

CDR3 protein: CASIDLGTDTQYF. The CDR3 DNA reads as TGTGCCAGTATAGACTTGGGCACAGATACGCAGTATTTT. The J gene is TRBJ2-3, the V gene TRBV6-5; no definite D call. This CDR3 has 13 amino acids. The germline V gene encodes CDR1 MNHEY and CDR2 SVGAGI. Deletions cut 9 bases from V and 1 base from J, with 11 bases between.